This T cell receptor (beta chain) was recorded in a study of control samples from healthy donors and cancer patients. The repertoire was sequenced with immunoSEQ multiplex PCR; TCRdb's copy has only in-frame clones and lacks some. The data show roughly 120,000 clones, 80% to 90% seen once. The CDR3 length is 14 residues. Per the germline V gene, CDR1 is WSHSY and CDR2 is SAAADI. The V and J ends lost 6 bases and 7 bases, in that order; junction bases with no gene match: 7. This clonotype was sampled from a woman in her 50s in good health. The sample was blood. The V and J genes are TRBV10-2 and TRBJ1-5; 9 nucleotides align to TRBD1. The CDR3 protein is CASRGTGQGQPQHF. For the CDR3, the DNA is TGCGCCAGCAGAGGGACAGGGCAAGGCCAGCCCCAGCATTTT.